This T cell receptor (beta chain) was retrieved from a study of shared clonotypes between healthy human individuals. Overall study context: Each donor's CD4 naive and CD4 memory cells filled three plates apiece, CD8 naive two, and CD8 memory one.

Germline V gives CDR1 SGHVS, CDR2 FQNEAQ. The CDR3 runs to 16 residues. The junction had 11 bases not matched to a gene; V was cut back by 6 bases and J by 2 bases. The deep-level immunoSEQ assay was used. Template for every sorted-subset replicate PCR totaled around 200 ng DNA, around 32,000 T cell genomes. Libraries were prepared by immunoSEQ multiplex PCR; TCRdb keeps only in-frame clonotypes and omits some of them. There are about 2 million clones in the sample; approximately 94% occur only once, and roughly 1% lies in the top ten. As defined, naive CD8 cells were CD45RO-negative and positively selected for CCR7, with terminally differentiated effector memory CD45RA+ cells excluded. All the donors were Caucasian adults who lived in Nashville, Tennessee.

The sequenced sample consisted of naive CD8+ T cells sorted from blood. The rearrangement links TRBV7-8 to TRBJ2-7; 9 positions agree with TRBD2. The TCR sequence derives from a man younger than 35 in good health. CDR3 DNA sequence: TGTGCCAGCAGTCAAAATGCGGGGGGGGTCCCCTACGAGCAGTACTTC. It yields the protein CASSQNAGGVPYEQYF.